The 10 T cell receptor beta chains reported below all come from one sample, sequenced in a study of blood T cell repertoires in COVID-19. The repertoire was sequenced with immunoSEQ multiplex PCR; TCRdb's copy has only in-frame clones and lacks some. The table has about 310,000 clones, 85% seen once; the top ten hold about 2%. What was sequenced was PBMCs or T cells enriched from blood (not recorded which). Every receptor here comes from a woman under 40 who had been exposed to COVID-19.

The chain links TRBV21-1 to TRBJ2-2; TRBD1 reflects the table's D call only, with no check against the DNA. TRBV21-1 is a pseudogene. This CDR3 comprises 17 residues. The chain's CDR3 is CASKISRDRKNTGELFF. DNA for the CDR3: TGTGCCAGCAAAATATCTCGGGACAGAAAGAACACCGGGGAGCTGTTTTTT.

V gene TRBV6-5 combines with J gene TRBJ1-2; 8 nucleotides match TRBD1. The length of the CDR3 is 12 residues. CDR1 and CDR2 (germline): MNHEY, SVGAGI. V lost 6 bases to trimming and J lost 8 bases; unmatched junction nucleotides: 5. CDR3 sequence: CASSRDRGGYTF. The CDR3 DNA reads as TGTGCCAGCAGCCGCGACAGGGGAGGCTACACCTTC.

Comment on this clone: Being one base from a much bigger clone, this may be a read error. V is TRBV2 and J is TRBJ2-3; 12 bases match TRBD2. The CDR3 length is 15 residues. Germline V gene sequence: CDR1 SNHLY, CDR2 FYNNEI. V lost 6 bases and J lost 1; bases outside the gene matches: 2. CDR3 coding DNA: TGTGCCAGCAGGCGACTAGCGGGGGGCACAGATACGCAGTATTTT. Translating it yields CASRRLAGGTDTQYF.

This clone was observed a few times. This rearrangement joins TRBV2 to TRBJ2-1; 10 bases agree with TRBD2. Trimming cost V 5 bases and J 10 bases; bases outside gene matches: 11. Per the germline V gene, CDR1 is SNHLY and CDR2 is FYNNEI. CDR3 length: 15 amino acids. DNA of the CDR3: TGTGCCAGCAGTCCCCTTCTAGCGGGAGACCCCGAGCAGTTCTTC. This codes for CASSPLLAGDPEQFF. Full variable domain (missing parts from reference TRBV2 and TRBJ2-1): EPEVTQTPSHQVTQMGQEVILRCVPISNHLYFYWYRQILGQKVEFLVSFYNNEISEKSEIFDDQFSVERPDGSNFTLKIRSTKLEDSAMYFCASSPLLAGDPEQFFGPGTRLTVL.

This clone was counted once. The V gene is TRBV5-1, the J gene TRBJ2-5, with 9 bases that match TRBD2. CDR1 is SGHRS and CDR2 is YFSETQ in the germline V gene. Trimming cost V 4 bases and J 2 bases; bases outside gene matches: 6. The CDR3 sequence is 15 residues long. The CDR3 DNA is TGCGCCAGCAGCCTCGGGAGCGGGGGGCAAGAGACCCAGTACTTC. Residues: CASSLGSGGQETQYF.

The CDR3 sequence: CAWSPYLGTGYSPLHF. The DNA of the CDR3 is TGTGCCTGGAGTCCTTATTTAGGGACAGGGTATTCACCCCTCCACTTT. The rearrangement joins TRBV30 to TRBJ1-6, with 9 bases identical to TRBD1. Germline CDR1 is GTSNPN and CDR2 is SVGIG (reference sequence). The CDR3 spans 16 residues. Trimming cost V 2 bases and J 8 bases; bases outside gene matches: 10. Together with reference TRBV30 and TRBJ1-6, the CDR3 gives the full variable domain: SQTIHQWPATLVQPVGSPLSLECTVEGTSNPNLYWYRQAAGRGLQLLFYSVGIGQISSEVPQNLSASRPQDRQFILSSKKLLLSDSGFYLCAWSPYLGTGYSPLHFGNGTRLTVT.

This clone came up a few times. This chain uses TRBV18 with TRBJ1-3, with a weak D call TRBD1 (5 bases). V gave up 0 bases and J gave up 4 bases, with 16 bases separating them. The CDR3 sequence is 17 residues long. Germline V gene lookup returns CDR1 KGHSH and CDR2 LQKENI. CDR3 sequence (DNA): TGTGCCAGCTCACCACCGAATTTGGCAGGGAGGGGAAACACCATATATTTT. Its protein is CASSPPNLAGRGNTIYF. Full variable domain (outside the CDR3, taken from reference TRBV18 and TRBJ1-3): NAGVMQNPRHLVRRRGQEARLRCSPMKGHSHVYWYRQLPEEGLKFMVYLQKENIIDESGMPKERFSAEFPKEGPSILRIQQVVRGDSAAYFCASSPPNLAGRGNTIYFGEGSWLTVV.

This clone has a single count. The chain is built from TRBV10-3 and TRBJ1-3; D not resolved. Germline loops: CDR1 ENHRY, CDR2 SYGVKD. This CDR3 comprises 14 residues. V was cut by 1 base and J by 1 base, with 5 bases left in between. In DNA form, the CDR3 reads TGTGCCATCAGTGAGTTGGAGTCTGGAAACACCATATATTTT. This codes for CAISELESGNTIYF.

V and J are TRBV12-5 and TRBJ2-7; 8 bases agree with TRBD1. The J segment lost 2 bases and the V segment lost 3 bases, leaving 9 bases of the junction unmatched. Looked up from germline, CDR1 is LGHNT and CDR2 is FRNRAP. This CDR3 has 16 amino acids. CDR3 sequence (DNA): TGTGCTAGTGGTTTACCCAGTGACAGGGGAACCTACGAGCAGTACTTC. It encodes CASGLPSDRGTYEQYF. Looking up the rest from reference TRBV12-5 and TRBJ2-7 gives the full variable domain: DARVTQTPRHKVTEMGQEVTMRCQPILGHNTVFWYRQTMMQGLELLAYFRNRAPLDDSGMPKDRFSAEMPDATLATLKIQPSEPRDSAVYFCASGLPSDRGTYEQYFGPGTRLTVT.

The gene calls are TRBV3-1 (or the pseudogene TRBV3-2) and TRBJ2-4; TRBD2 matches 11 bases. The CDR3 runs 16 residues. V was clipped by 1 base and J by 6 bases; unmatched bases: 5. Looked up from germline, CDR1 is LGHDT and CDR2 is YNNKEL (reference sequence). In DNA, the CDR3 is TGTGCCAGCAGCCAAGCAAGGACTAGCGGGTCAAACATTCAGTACTTC. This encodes CASSQARTSGSNIQYF.